This T cell receptor beta chain comes out of a study of OX40 agonist ivuxolimab in advanced cancers. At the level of the study: Melanoma, hepatocellular carcinoma, head and neck or renal cell cancer occurred in dose-escalation patients. Past anti-PD-1, anti-PD-L1 or anti-CTLA-4 therapy was accepted, and 40% to 50% had received some.

The germline CDR1 and CDR2 sequences are SGHRS and YFSETQ. The CDR3 covers 16 residues. Trimming cost V 3 bases and J 0 bases; bases outside gene matches: 7. Study-wide results and limits: On average, a greater number of expanded clones characterised CD8+ T cells relative to CD4+.

With regard to this clone: Its antigen is as yet unknown.

Method: immunoSEQ multiplex PCR; TCRdb's copy keeps in-frame clones and lacks some. The sample has some 46,000 clones, approximately 86% seen once. Material: CD4+ or CD8+ T cells sorted from blood, obtained in a trial of the OX40 agonist ivuxolimab. This TCR came from an adult with an advanced solid tumor such as melanoma, head and neck, liver or kidney cancer. J is TRBJ2-3 and V is TRBV5-1; 7 bases fit TRBD2. The CDR3 spells CASSSPGGFSTDTQYF. The DNA of the CDR3 is TGCGCCAGCAGCTCCCCCGGGGGGTTTAGCACAGATACGCAGTATTTT. The variable domain in full, with the rest retrieved from reference TRBV5-1 and TRBJ2-3, is KAGVTQTPRYLIKTRGQQVTLSCSPISGHRSVSWYQQTPGQGLQFLFEYFSETQRNKGNFPGRFSGRQFSNSRSEMNVSTLELGDSALYLCASSSPGGFSTDTQYFGPGTRLTVL.